This T cell receptor beta chain was captured in a study of response to subunit inactivated influenza vaccine (dated by TCRdb to 2017 to 2018). About the study as a whole: Deep quantitative profiling of the T cell receptor repertoire was used in the study to follow responses to a trivalent subunit inactivated influenza vaccine. Results and caveats for the whole study, not just this receptor: The authors proposed that each seasonal influenza vaccination may bring in only a limited number of new T cells.

Trimming removed 2 bases from V and 0 bases from J; the gene matches leave 7 bases unexplained. The CDR3 contains 16 residues, cysteine and phenylalanine counted. The entry retains the CDR3 DNA only, 48 bases that are in frame from base 1. In the germline V gene, CDR1 corresponds to SGHTA and CDR2 to FQGTGA. Library construction relied on RT-PCR. These reads were obtained on an Illumina HiSeq 2500. TCRdb took the public reads, trimmed them with fastp at Q25, ran MiXCR for clone calling and kept in-frame beta chains. Identical CDR3 proteins give one entry, which carries the most common genes and DNA. Here the sample has hundreds of thousands of distinct CDR3 sequences; 15% to 18% occur a single time. Clones ranked in the top ten supply 9.5% to 13% of the sample. This clonotype was counted ten times or more. The antigen this receptor binds is unknown. It has no much larger one-base neighbor in the sample; base qualities were not kept.

Recombination linked TRBV7-3 to TRBJ2-7, and 7 junctional nucleotides match TRBD2. The material sequenced was PBMCs from blood, taken approximately 13 days after vaccination. The clonotype was recovered from a man aged 50 to 59 who received an inactivated influenza vaccine. Donor details come from another sample of the same person, matched by shared clones. The nucleotides are TGTGCCAGCAGCTTATCTGGCGGGAGATCCTCCTACGAGCAGTACTTC. Translated, it reads CASSLSGGRSSYEQYF.